This is a list of T cell receptor beta chains from one sample in a study of vaccination and CD4 T cells after COVID-19. Each CDR3 protein gets one entry after TCRdb re-called the PCR reads with MiXCR. The sample lists 12,000 or so distinct CDR3 sequences; roughly 80% were seen once. Antigens for these TCRs are unknown. Source material: CD4+ T cells from blood, cultured in vitro. Receptor source: a human donor who had recovered from COVID-19. Each CDR3 is given with its conserved first and last residue. Fields, in order: D gene, J gene, clone size, V gene, CDR3 protein, CDR3 DNA. A D gene is named only where the DNA matches it firmly. The size entry is marked missing in some rows and otherwise reads once, few, many or a size class.

D gene: TRBD1; J gene: TRBJ1-5; clone size: few; V gene: TRBV6-5; CDR3 protein: CASSYGGGQISNQPQHF; CDR3 DNA: TGTGCCAGCAGTTACGGGGGGGGACAGATTAGCAATCAGCCCCAGCATTTT
D gene: .; J gene: TRBJ2-3; clone size: .; V gene: TRBV28; CDR3 protein: CASSLLANTQYF; CDR3 DNA: TGTGCCAGCAGTTTACTAGCCAATACGCAGTATTTT
D gene: .; J gene: TRBJ2-3; clone size: once; V gene: TRBV27; CDR3 protein: CASSLGDLKDTQYF; CDR3 DNA: TGTGCCAGCAGTTTAGGGGACCTAAAAGATACGCAGTATTTT
D gene: TRBD1; J gene: TRBJ2-7; clone size: once; V gene: TRBV7-9; CDR3 protein: CASSSWTGLGYEQYF; CDR3 DNA: TGTGCCAGCAGCTCCTGGACAGGATTGGGATACGAGCAGTACTTC
D gene: .; J gene: TRBJ1-2; clone size: .; V gene: TRBV28; CDR3 protein: CASSLGFGYGYTF; CDR3 DNA: TGTGCCAGCAGTTTGGGGTTTGGCTATGGCTACACCTTC
D gene: .; J gene: TRBJ1-2; clone size: .; V gene: TRBV30; CDR3 protein: CAWCPYGYTF; CDR3 DNA: TGTGCCTGGTGCCCCTATGGCTACACCTTC
D gene: .; J gene: TRBJ1-3; clone size: .; V gene: TRBV5-1; CDR3 protein: CASSLAPGPNTIYF; CDR3 DNA: TGCGCCAGCAGCTTGGCCCCAGGACCAAACACCATATATTTT
D gene: .; J gene: TRBJ1-5; clone size: .; V gene: TRBV27; CDR3 protein: CASSRSNQPQHF; CDR3 DNA: TGTGCCAGCAGCCGTAGTAATCAGCCCCAGCATTTT
D gene: .; J gene: TRBJ2-3; clone size: few; V gene: TRBV6-1; CDR3 protein: CASSLEAPDTQYF; CDR3 DNA: TGTGCCAGCAGCCTCGAGGCGCCCGATACGCAGTATTTT
D gene: .; J gene: TRBJ1-1; clone size: once; V gene: TRBV7-2; CDR3 protein: CASSYRGAEAFF; CDR3 DNA: TGTGCCAGCAGCTATAGAGGCGCTGAAGCTTTCTTT
D gene: TRBD2; J gene: TRBJ2-1; clone size: .; V gene: TRBV12-3/TRBV12-4; CDR3 protein: CASSLYGTSISEQFF; CDR3 DNA: TGTGCCAGCAGTTTATATGGGACTAGTATAAGTGAGCAGTTCTTC
D gene: .; J gene: TRBJ1-3; clone size: .; V gene: TRBV7-9; CDR3 protein: CASSSRGTLSSGNTIYF; CDR3 DNA: TGTGCCAGCAGCTCCCGAGGGACCCTCAGCTCTGGAAACACCATATATTTT
D gene: .; J gene: TRBJ1-1; clone size: medium-sized; V gene: TRBV7-6; CDR3 protein: CASSLARGVGTEAFF; CDR3 DNA: TGTGCCAGCAGCTTAGCGCGGGGGGTGGGAACTGAAGCTTTCTTT
D gene: .; J gene: TRBJ1-4; clone size: .; V gene: TRBV6-1; CDR3 protein: CASSAPGDHNEKLFF; CDR3 DNA: TGTGCCAGCAGTGCCCCAGGGGATCATAATGAAAAACTGTTTTTT
D gene: .; J gene: TRBJ2-1; clone size: .; V gene: TRBV6-1; CDR3 protein: CASSLDPGRQFF; CDR3 DNA: TGTGCCAGCAGTCTCGACCCGGGTAGGCAGTTCTTC
D gene: .; J gene: TRBJ1-1; clone size: .; V gene: TRBV28; CDR3 protein: CASSLRPFNTEAFF; CDR3 DNA: TGTGCCAGCAGTTTAAGGCCTTTCAACACTGAAGCTTTCTTT
D gene: TRBD1; J gene: TRBJ1-6; clone size: once; V gene: TRBV7-3; CDR3 protein: CASSIRGDRGGNSPLHF; CDR3 DNA: TGTGCCAGCAGTATTAGGGGAGACAGGGGCGGTAATTCACCCCTCCACTTT
D gene: .; J gene: TRBJ2-2; clone size: .; V gene: TRBV11-3; CDR3 protein: CASGTPNTGELFF; CDR3 DNA: TGTGCCAGCGGGACTCCGAACACCGGGGAGCTGTTTTTT
D gene: TRBD1; J gene: TRBJ1-3; clone size: .; V gene: TRBV2; CDR3 protein: CASITRGQDSGNTIYF; CDR3 DNA: TGTGCCAGCATTACAAGGGGGCAGGACTCTGGAAACACCATATATTTT
D gene: .; J gene: TRBJ2-2; clone size: .; V gene: TRBV7-2; CDR3 protein: CASSLGLVGTGELFF; CDR3 DNA: TGTGCCAGCAGCTTAGGACTAGTGGGGACCGGGGAGCTGTTTTTT
D gene: .; J gene: TRBJ1-1; clone size: once; V gene: TRBV20-1; CDR3 protein: CSPRGDTEAFF; CDR3 DNA: TGCAGCCCAAGGGGCGACACTGAAGCTTTCTTT
D gene: .; J gene: TRBJ2-7; clone size: .; V gene: TRBV28; CDR3 protein: CASSYSKVGSYEQYF; CDR3 DNA: TGTGCCAGCAGTTATTCCAAGGTGGGGTCCTACGAGCAGTACTTC
D gene: .; J gene: TRBJ2-5; clone size: .; V gene: TRBV4-2; CDR3 protein: CASSPHDGGRVETQYF; CDR3 DNA: TGTGCCAGCAGCCCGCATGATGGGGGGCGGGTAGAGACCCAGTACTTC
D gene: .; J gene: TRBJ1-5; clone size: .; V gene: TRBV25-1; CDR3 protein: CASSELGSGTQPQHF; CDR3 DNA: TGTGCCAGCAGTGAATTAGGGTCAGGGACCCAGCCCCAGCATTTT
D gene: .; J gene: TRBJ1-6; clone size: .; V gene: TRBV28; CDR3 protein: CASTPRGSPLHF; CDR3 DNA: TGTGCCAGCACTCCCCGCGGGTCACCCCTCCACTTT
D gene: TRBD1; J gene: TRBJ1-4; clone size: .; V gene: TRBV7-2; CDR3 protein: CASSLSQGGGEKLFF; CDR3 DNA: TGTGCCAGCAGCTTAAGTCAGGGGGGGGGTGAAAAACTGTTTTTT
D gene: .; J gene: TRBJ1-4; clone size: .; V gene: TRBV27; CDR3 protein: CASSSARRGGKGLFF; CDR3 DNA: TGTGCCAGCAGTTCTGCCAGGAGGGGGGGGAAGGGACTGTTTTTT
D gene: TRBD1; J gene: TRBJ1-1; clone size: .; V gene: TRBV30; CDR3 protein: CATQGPVNTEAFF; CDR3 DNA: TGTGCTACACAGGGGCCCGTGAACACTGAAGCTTTCTTT
D gene: .; J gene: TRBJ1-5; clone size: .; V gene: TRBV6-1; CDR3 protein: CASGRSPEPTQPQHF; CDR3 DNA: TGTGCCAGCGGACGGAGCCCCGAACCTACTCAGCCCCAGCATTTT
D gene: .; J gene: TRBJ1-5; clone size: .; V gene: TRBV19; CDR3 protein: CASSPRPGSDSNQPQHF; CDR3 DNA: TGTGCCAGTAGCCCGCGGCCGGGATCCGATAGCAATCAGCCCCAGCATTTT
D gene: .; J gene: TRBJ1-5; clone size: .; V gene: TRBV4-3; CDR3 protein: CASSQVRSNQPQHF; CDR3 DNA: TGCGCCAGCAGCCAAGTTCGCTCAAATCAGCCCCAGCATTTT
D gene: .; J gene: TRBJ2-5; clone size: few; V gene: TRBV20-1; CDR3 protein: CSARRALGETQYF; CDR3 DNA: TGCAGTGCTCGCCGGGCCCTGGGAGAGACCCAGTACTTC
D gene: TRBD1; J gene: TRBJ2-2; clone size: .; V gene: TRBV19; CDR3 protein: CASTSRDRGLTGELFF; CDR3 DNA: TGTGCCAGTACCTCCCGGGACAGGGGGCTCACCGGGGAGCTGTTTTTT
D gene: .; J gene: TRBJ1-5; clone size: .; V gene: TRBV20-1; CDR3 protein: CSARVSDGSNQPQHF; CDR3 DNA: TGCAGTGCTAGAGTCTCCGACGGTTCCAATCAGCCCCAGCATTTT
D gene: TRBD2; J gene: TRBJ2-5; clone size: .; V gene: TRBV6-1; CDR3 protein: CASSPLAGGPGETQYF; CDR3 DNA: TGTGCCAGCAGTCCCCTGGCGGGAGGGCCGGGTGAGACCCAGTACTTC
D gene: .; J gene: TRBJ1-5; clone size: few; V gene: TRBV30; CDR3 protein: CAWSYSENQPQHF; CDR3 DNA: TGTGCCTGGAGTTACAGCGAAAATCAGCCCCAGCATTTT
D gene: TRBD2; J gene: TRBJ2-5; clone size: once; V gene: TRBV7-2; CDR3 protein: CASSLEGLAEETQYF; CDR3 DNA: TGTGCCAGCAGCTTAGAAGGACTAGCGGAAGAGACCCAGTACTTC
D gene: .; J gene: TRBJ2-7; clone size: .; V gene: TRBV10-3; CDR3 protein: CAISEGEAKTYEQYF; CDR3 DNA: TGTGCCATCAGTGAAGGTGAGGCCAAAACCTACGAGCAGTACTTC
D gene: .; J gene: TRBJ1-3; clone size: .; V gene: TRBV20-1; CDR3 protein: CSARMGAHGNTIYF; CDR3 DNA: TGCAGTGCTAGAATGGGCGCCCATGGAAACACCATATATTTT
D gene: .; J gene: TRBJ1-1; clone size: .; V gene: TRBV7-6; CDR3 protein: CASSLVMGGTEAFF; CDR3 DNA: TGTGCCAGCAGCTTGGTTATGGGGGGCACTGAAGCTTTCTTT
D gene: .; J gene: TRBJ1-1; clone size: .; V gene: TRBV6-1; CDR3 protein: CASSPTDRGANTEAFF; CDR3 DNA: TGTGCCAGCAGTCCTACCGACCGAGGGGCGAACACTGAAGCTTTCTTT
D gene: .; J gene: TRBJ1-6; clone size: few; V gene: TRBV6-1; CDR3 protein: CASRPGNSYNSPLHF; CDR3 DNA: TGTGCCAGCAGGCCCGGGAACTCCTATAATTCACCCCTCCACTTT
D gene: .; J gene: TRBJ1-2; clone size: .; V gene: TRBV25-1; CDR3 protein: CASSYRADYGYTF; CDR3 DNA: TGTGCCAGCAGTTACCGCGCGGACTATGGCTACACCTTC
D gene: TRBD1; J gene: TRBJ1-2; clone size: .; V gene: TRBV6-1; CDR3 protein: CASRTGGAIISGYTF; CDR3 DNA: TGTGCCAGCAGAACAGGGGGCGCGATTATCAGCGGCTACACCTTC
D gene: TRBD1; J gene: TRBJ2-2; clone size: .; V gene: TRBV20-1; CDR3 protein: CSGSDRGRKGLFF; CDR3 DNA: TGCAGTGGATCGGACAGGGGGAGAAAGGGGCTGTTTTTT
D gene: .; J gene: TRBJ2-7; clone size: .; V gene: TRBV6-1; CDR3 protein: CASRSLSSIFHEQYF; CDR3 DNA: TGTGCCAGCAGATCGCTTTCTAGCATCTTCCACGAGCAGTACTTC
D gene: TRBD1; J gene: TRBJ2-5; clone size: .; V gene: TRBV24-1; CDR3 protein: CATSDPAGGAETQYF; CDR3 DNA: TGTGCCACCAGTGATCCGGCAGGGGGCGCAGAGACCCAGTACTTC
D gene: TRBD1; J gene: TRBJ1-1; clone size: .; V gene: TRBV4-3; CDR3 protein: CASSQARTGTLEAFF; CDR3 DNA: TGCGCCAGCAGCCAAGCCCGGACAGGCACCCTTGAAGCTTTCTTT
D gene: TRBD1; J gene: TRBJ2-7; clone size: .; V gene: TRBV28; CDR3 protein: CASSFSRQGRGEQYF; CDR3 DNA: TGTGCCAGCAGTTTTTCCCGACAGGGAAGAGGCGAGCAGTACTTC
D gene: .; J gene: TRBJ2-5; clone size: .; V gene: TRBV24-1; CDR3 protein: CATGGAGPQETQYF; CDR3 DNA: TGTGCCACCGGCGGGGCAGGGCCCCAAGAGACCCAGTACTTC
D gene: TRBD2; J gene: TRBJ2-1; clone size: .; V gene: TRBV2; CDR3 protein: CTSRSSGRPYNEQFF; CDR3 DNA: TGTACCAGCAGGTCTAGCGGGAGGCCCTACAATGAGCAGTTCTTC
D gene: TRBD1; J gene: TRBJ2-7; clone size: .; V gene: TRBV19; CDR3 protein: CASSKGQGADEQYF; CDR3 DNA: TGTGCCAGTAGTAAAGGACAGGGGGCGGACGAGCAGTACTTC
D gene: .; J gene: TRBJ1-5; clone size: .; V gene: TRBV6-7; CDR3 protein: CASTSPWGDGRQPQHF; CDR3 DNA: TGTGCCAGCACATCCCCGTGGGGGGATGGGCGTCAGCCCCAGCATTTT
D gene: .; J gene: TRBJ2-7; clone size: .; V gene: TRBV20-1; CDR3 protein: CSARVPVGEQYF; CDR3 DNA: TGCAGTGCTAGAGTCCCAGTGGGCGAGCAGTACTTC
D gene: .; J gene: TRBJ1-1; clone size: .; V gene: TRBV6-5; CDR3 protein: CASSYSTPRGQAFF; CDR3 DNA: TGTGCCAGCAGTTACTCGACCCCCAGGGGACAAGCTTTCTTT